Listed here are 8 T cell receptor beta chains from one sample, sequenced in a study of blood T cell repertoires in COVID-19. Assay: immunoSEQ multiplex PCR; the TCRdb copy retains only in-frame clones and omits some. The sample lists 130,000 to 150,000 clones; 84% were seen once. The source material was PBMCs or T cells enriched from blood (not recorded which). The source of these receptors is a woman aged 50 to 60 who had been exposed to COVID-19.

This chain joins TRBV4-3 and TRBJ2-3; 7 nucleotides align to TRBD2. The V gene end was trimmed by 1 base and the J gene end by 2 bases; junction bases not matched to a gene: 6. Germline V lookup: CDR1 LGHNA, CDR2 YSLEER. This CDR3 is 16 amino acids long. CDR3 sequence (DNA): TGCGCCAGCAGCCAAGGCCCTAGCGGATTCACAGATACGCAGTATTTT. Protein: CASSQGPSGFTDTQYF.

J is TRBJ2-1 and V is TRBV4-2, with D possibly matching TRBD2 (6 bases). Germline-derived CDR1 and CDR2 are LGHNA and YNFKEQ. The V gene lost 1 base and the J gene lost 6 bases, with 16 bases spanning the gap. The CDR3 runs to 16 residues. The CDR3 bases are TGTGCCAGCAGCCAAGTGGAGGGATTGGGTACCAATGAGCAGTTCTTC. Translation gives CASSQVEGLGTNEQFF.

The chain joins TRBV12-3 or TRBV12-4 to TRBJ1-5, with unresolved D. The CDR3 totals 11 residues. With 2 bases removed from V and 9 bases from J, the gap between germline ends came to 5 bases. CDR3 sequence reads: CASSLSGPQHF. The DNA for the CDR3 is TGTGCCAGCAGTTTATCAGGGCCCCAGCATTTT.

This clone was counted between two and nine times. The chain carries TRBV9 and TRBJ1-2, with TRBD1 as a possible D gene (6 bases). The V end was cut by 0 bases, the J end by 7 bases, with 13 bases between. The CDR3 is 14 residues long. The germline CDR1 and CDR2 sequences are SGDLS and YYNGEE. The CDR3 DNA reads TGTGCCAGCAGCGTAGTACAGGGCTTCGGTGGCTACACCTTC. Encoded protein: CASSVVQGFGGYTF.

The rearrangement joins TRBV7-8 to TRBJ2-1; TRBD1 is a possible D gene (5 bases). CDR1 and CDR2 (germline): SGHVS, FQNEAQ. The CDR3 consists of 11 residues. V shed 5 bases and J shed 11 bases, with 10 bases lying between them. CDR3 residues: CASSPGQKQFF. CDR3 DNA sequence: TGTGCCAGCAGCCCTGGACAAAAGCAGTTCTTC.

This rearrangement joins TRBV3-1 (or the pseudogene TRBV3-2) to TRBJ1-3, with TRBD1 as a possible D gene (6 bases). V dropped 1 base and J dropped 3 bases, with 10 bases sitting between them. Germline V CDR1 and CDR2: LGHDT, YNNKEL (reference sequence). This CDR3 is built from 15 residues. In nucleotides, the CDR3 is TGTGCCAGCAGCCAAGTTACAGGGATTGGAAACACCATATATTTT. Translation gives CASSQVTGIGNTIYF.

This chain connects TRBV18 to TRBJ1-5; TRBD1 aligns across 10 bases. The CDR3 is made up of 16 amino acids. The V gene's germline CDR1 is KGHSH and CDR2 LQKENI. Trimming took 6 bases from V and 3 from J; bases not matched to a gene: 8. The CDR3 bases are TGTGCCAGCTCGCCCCGACAGGGGGCCAACAATCAGCCCCAGCATTTT. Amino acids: CASSPRQGANNQPQHF.

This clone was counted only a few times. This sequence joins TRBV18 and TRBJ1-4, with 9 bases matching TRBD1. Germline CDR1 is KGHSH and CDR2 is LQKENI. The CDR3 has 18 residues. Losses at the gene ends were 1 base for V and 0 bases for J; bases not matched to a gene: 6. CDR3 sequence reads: CASSPRGGQGATNEKLFF. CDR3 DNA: TGTGCCAGCTCACCACGAGGGGGACAGGGAGCAACTAATGAAAAACTGTTTTTT. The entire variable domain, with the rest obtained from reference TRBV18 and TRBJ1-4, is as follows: NAGVMQNPRHLVRRRGQEARLRCSPMKGHSHVYWYRQLPEEGLKFMVYLQKENIIDESGMPKERFSAEFPKEGPSILRIQQVVRGDSAAYFCASSPRGGQGATNEKLFFGSGTQLSVL.